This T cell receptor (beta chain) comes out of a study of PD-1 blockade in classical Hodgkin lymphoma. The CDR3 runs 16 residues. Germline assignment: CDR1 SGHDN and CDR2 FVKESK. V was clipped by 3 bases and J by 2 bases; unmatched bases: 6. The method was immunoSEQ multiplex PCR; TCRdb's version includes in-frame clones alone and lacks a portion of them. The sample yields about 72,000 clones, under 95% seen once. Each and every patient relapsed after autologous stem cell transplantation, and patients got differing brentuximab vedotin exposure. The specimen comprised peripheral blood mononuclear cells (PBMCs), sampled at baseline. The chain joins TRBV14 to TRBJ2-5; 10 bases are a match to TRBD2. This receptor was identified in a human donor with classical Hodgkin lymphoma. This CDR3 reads CASSHERTSGQETQYF. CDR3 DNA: TGTGCCAGCAGCCATGAGAGGACTAGCGGTCAAGAGACCCAGTACTTC.